This TCR beta chain originates from a study of CD8+CD57+ T cells in acquired aplastic anemia. In the study overall: Across the sorted CD4+ and CD8+ cells, DNA amounts averaged around 3.2 ug. Mean read depth for CD4+ cells from healthy donors was 10 million to 14 million.

Genomic DNA served as template for TCR beta VDJ and CDR3 profiling. TCRdb re-called the reads with MiXCR, one entry per CDR3 protein. Of about 80,000 distinct CDR3 sequences listed, approximately 45% are singletons. Worth noting for this clonotype: The antigen is not known.

Points from the study as a whole: Patients versus controls showed no significant CD8+ Simpson's diversity difference. It was found that fewer than 35 CD8+ CDR3 sequences were shared between patients and controls.

Germline CDR1 SEHNR, CDR2 FQNEAQ (reference sequence). Trimming took off 1 base at V and 7 bases at J, with 14 bases between the two ends. This CDR3 region has 14 residues. This clonotype was sampled from a human donor in good health, serving as a control. Material: sorted CD4+, CD8+, or CD8+CD57+ T cells (not recorded which) from PBMCs. This sequence joins TRBV7-9 and TRBJ2-7; TRBD1 or TRBD2 may be the D gene (6 bases each). The CDR3 loop reads CASSLGSGAGEQYV. In DNA form, the CDR3 reads TGTGCCAGCAGCTTAGGATCGGGGGCCGGGGAGCAGTACGTC.